This TCR beta chain was recovered during a study of CD8 T cells in ankylosing spondylitis. The study, taken as a whole, reports: CD8+ by phenotype, disease-linked clones were relatively rare in peripheral blood. Seemingly distinctive of ankylosing spondylitis blood was a TCR beta motif formed by eight highly homologous variants.

The CDR3 consists of 14 residues. Germline V lookup: CDR1 SGHKS, CDR2 YYEKEE (reference sequence). V was trimmed by 0 bases and J by 7 bases, leaving 13 bases between them. Of note for this clonotype: Its antigen is undetermined.

TCRdb called the 5' RACE reads again in MiXCR, with one record for every CDR3 protein. The sample consists of some 330,000 distinct CDR3 sequences, roughly 8% of them appearing once. This chain connects TRBV5-5 to TRBJ1-1, with D hard to call. What was sequenced was blood, either unsorted or a sorted T cell fraction (not recorded which). The receptor was isolated from a male donor with ankylosing spondylitis. DNA for the CDR3: TGTGCCAGCAGCTTGGGGCAAAGCACACATGAAGCTTTCTTT. Translated: CASSLGQSTHEAFF.